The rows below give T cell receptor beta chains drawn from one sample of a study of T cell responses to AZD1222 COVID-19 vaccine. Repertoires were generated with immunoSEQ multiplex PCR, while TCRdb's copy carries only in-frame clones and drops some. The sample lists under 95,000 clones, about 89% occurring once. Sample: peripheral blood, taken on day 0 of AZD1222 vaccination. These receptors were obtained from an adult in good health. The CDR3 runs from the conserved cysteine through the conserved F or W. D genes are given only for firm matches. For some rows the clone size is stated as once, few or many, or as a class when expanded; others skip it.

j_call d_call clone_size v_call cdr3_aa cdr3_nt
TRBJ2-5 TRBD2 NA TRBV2 CASRGLAGAPQETQYF TGTGCCAGCAGGGGACTAGCGGGGGCTCCACAAGAGACCCAGTACTTC
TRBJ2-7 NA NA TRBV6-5 CASSYSRGWQPYEQYF TGTGCCAGCAGTTACTCGAGGGGTTGGCAGCCTTACGAGCAGTACTTC
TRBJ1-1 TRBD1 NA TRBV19 CASSIGPRGTEAFF TGTGCCAGTAGTATCGGTCCCAGGGGGACTGAAGCTTTCTTT
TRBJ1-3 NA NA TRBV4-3 CASSQDLPGAGHTIYF TGCGCCAGCAGCCAAGATCTACCGGGGGCCGGACACACCATATATTTT
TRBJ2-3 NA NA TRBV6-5 CASSYVSGVTDTQYF TGTGCCAGCAGTTACGTTAGCGGAGTCACAGATACGCAGTATTTT
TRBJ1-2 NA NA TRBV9 CASSVAAGHWAETGGYTF TGTGCCAGCAGCGTAGCGGCAGGGCACTGGGCCGAAACGGGAGGCTACACCTTC
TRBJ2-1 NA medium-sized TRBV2 CASGGTEQFF TGTGCCAGCGGGGGTACTGAGCAGTTCTTC
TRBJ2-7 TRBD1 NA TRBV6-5 CATRTGYYEQYF TGTGCCACTCGGACAGGCTACTACGAGCAGTACTTC
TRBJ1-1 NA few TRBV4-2 CASSLEAEAFF TGTGCCAGCAGCCTGGAGGCTGAAGCTTTCTTT
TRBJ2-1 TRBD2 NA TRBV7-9 CASSLAGGNEQFF TGTGCCAGCAGCTTAGCGGGGGGGAATGAGCAGTTCTTC
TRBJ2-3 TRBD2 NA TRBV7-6 CASSLGLAGVADTQYF TGTGCCAGCAGCTTAGGTCTAGCGGGAGTCGCAGATACGCAGTATTTT
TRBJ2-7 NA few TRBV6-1 CASSEVDGSGGGEQYF TGTGCCAGCAGTGAAGTAGATGGGTCAGGGGGAGGCGAGCAGTACTTC
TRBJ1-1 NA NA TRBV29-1 CSVEAGEAFKAFF TGCAGCGTTGAAGCCGGTGAAGCCTTTAAAGCTTTCTTT
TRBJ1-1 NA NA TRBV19 CASSSQGGVMNTEAFF TGTGCCAGTAGTTCACAGGGTGGGGTAATGAACACTGAAGCTTTCTTT
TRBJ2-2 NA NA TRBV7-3 CASSHNRRRLFF TGTGCCAGCAGCCACAACCGGCGGCGGCTGTTTTTT
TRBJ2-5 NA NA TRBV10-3 CAISEIYQETQYF TGTGCCATCAGTGAGATTTACCAAGAGACCCAGTACTTC
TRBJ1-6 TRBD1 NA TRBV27 CASSYLGTENSPLHF TGTGCCAGCAGTTACCTTGGGACAGAAAATTCACCCCTCCACTTT
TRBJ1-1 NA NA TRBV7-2 CASSLVGSYTEAFF TGTGCCAGCAGCTTAGTAGGAAGCTACACTGAAGCTTTCTTT
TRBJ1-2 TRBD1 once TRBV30 CAWEYRGSNYGYTF TGTGCCTGGGAGTACAGGGGCAGTAACTATGGCTACACCTTC
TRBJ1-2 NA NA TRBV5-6 CASSLPGTHRSYGYTF TGTGCCAGCAGCTTGCCGGGGACGCACAGATCGTATGGCTACACCTTC
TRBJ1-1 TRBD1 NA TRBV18 CASSWTGLRNTEAFF TGTGCCAGCTCATGGACAGGTTTGAGGAACACTGAAGCTTTCTTT
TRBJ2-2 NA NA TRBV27 CASALRDNTGELFF TGTGCCAGCGCCCTGCGGGACAACACCGGGGAGCTGTTTTTT
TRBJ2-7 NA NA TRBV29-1 CSVDGGSYEQYF TGCAGCGTTGACGGAGGATCCTACGAGCAGTACTTC
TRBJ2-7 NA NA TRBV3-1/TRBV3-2 CASSQLNWEQYF TGTGCCAGCAGCCAATTAAATTGGGAGCAGTACTTC
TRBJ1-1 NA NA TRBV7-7 CASSFSVNTEAFF TGTGCTAGCAGCTTTAGTGTGAACACTGAAGCTTTCTTT
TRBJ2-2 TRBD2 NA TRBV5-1 CASTLTSGGTGELFF TGCGCCAGCACCCTAACTAGCGGGGGCACCGGGGAGCTGTTTTTT
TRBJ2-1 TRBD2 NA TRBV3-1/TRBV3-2 CASSTRAGASYNEQFF TGTGCCAGCAGCACCCGAGCGGGAGCCTCCTACAATGAGCAGTTCTTC
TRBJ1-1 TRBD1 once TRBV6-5 CASTWDRGNTEAFF TGTGCCAGCACCTGGGACAGGGGGAACACTGAAGCTTTCTTT
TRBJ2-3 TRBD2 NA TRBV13 CASSLRLAGVTDTQYF TGTGCCAGCAGCTTAAGGCTAGCGGGAGTCACAGATACGCAGTATTTT
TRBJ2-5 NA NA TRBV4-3 CASSQEWGQETQYF TGCGCCAGCAGCCAAGAGTGGGGGCAGGAGACCCAGTACTTC
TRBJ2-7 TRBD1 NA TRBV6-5 CASSSAGGVFYEQYF TGTGCCAGCAGTTCGGCAGGGGGAGTTTTTTACGAGCAGTACTTC
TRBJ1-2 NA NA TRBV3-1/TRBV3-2 CASSLKWSKNYGYTF TGTGCCAGCAGCCTTAAGTGGTCCAAGAACTATGGCTACACCTTC
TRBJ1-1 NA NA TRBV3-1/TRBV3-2 CASSYEIGTRGEAFF TGTGCCAGCAGCTATGAAATCGGGACTCGAGGTGAAGCTTTCTTT
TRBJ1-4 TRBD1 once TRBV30 CAWTMTGYEKLFF TGTGCCTGGACTATGACAGGGTATGAAAAACTGTTTTTT
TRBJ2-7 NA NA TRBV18 CASSPSASSYEQYF TGTGCCAGCTCACCATCGGCTAGCTCCTACGAGCAGTACTTC
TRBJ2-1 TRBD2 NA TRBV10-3 CAISEQVAGGPDNEQFF TGTGCCATCAGTGAGCAGGTGGCGGGAGGGCCGGATAATGAGCAGTTCTTC
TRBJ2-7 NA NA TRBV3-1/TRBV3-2 CASSQGPGSYEQYF TGTGCCAGCAGCCAAGGACCAGGCTCCTACGAGCAGTACTTC
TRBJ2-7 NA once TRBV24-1 CATSAGGEQYF TGTGCCACCAGTGCGGGTGGGGAGCAGTACTTC